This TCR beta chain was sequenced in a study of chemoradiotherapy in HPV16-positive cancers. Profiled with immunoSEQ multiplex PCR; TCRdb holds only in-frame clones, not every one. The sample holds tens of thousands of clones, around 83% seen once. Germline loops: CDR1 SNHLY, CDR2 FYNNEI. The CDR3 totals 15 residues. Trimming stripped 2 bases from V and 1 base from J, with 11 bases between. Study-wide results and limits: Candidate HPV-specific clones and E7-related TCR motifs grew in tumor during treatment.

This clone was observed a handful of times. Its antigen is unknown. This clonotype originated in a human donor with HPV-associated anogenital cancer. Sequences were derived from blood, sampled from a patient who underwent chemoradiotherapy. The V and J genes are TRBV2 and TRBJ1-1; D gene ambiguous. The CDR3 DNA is TGTGCCAGCAGTGAATCTCCGGACTCGAACACTGAAGCTTTCTTT. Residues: CASSESPDSNTEAFF.